This TCR beta chain was profiled in a study of regulatory T cells in long-lasting Graves disease. Investigators prepared the TCR beta libraries by applying iRepertoire HTBI primers and Arm-PCR of CDR3 regions. TCRdb reprocessed the multiplex PCR reads via MiXCR and lists one record per CDR3 protein. The sample includes roughly 360,000 distinct CDR3 sequences, 10% to 15% of them seen just once. V lost 0 bases and J lost 1; bases outside the gene matches: 14. Germline CDR1 SGHRS, CDR2 YFSETQ. CDR3 length: 21 amino acids. Study-wide results and limits: Persistent disease was characterized by preferential usage of TRBV28, TRBJ1-2 and TRBJ2-5.

Described time point: newly diagnosed GD, antithyroid drugs for less than 3 months. RNA extracted from PBMCs served as the sequencing template. Details on this clonotype: Its antigen remains unidentified.

Separately, the same data were catalogued under a study of T cells in Graves' hyperthyroidism and ophthalmopathy. This second study says: Hyperthyroidism patients were newly diagnosed, had disease duration under 2 months, and were aged 18 to 65 years.

This chain uses TRBV5-1 with TRBJ2-6; TRBD1 matches 9 bases. Sequencing used peripheral blood mononuclear cells (PBMCs), obtained at new diagnosis, from a patient treated with antithyroid drugs. This sequence originates from a woman aged 18-35 years with Graves disease. CDR3 coding DNA: TGCGCCAGCAGCTTGGTTCGTTTAACAGGGGGCGCCCCGTCTGGGGCCAACGTCCTGACTTTC. Its protein product is CASSLVRLTGGAPSGANVLTF.